This passage covers 30 T cell receptor beta chains from one sample sequenced in a study of Graves' ophthalmopathy and Graves' hyperthyroidism. RNA transcripts served as template for amplifying TCR beta CDR3 sequences. First-round RT-PCR relied on HTBI primers, and a second-round multiplex PCR came next. Via MiXCR, TCRdb re-called the multiplex PCR reads, giving one row per CDR3 protein. The sample has around 600,000 distinct CDR3 sequences; roughly 41% are singletons. The sample consisted of peripheral blood. The receptor source for this set is an adult man with Graves' ophthalmopathy.

The chain employs TRBV11-3 and TRBJ1-5, with D possibly matching TRBD1 (6 bases). Germline values: CDR1 SGHNT, CDR2 YENEEA. V lost 5 bases and J 11 bases, leaving 22 bases between the germline ends. The CDR3 contains 15 residues. The CDR3 protein is CASSQASGGLETQHF. The CDR3 DNA is TGTGCCAGCAGCCAGGCATCGGGGGGGCTGGAGACCCAGCATTTT.

This clonotype came up many times. The chain employs TRBV7-2 and TRBJ1-2; 7 bases match TRBD1. Germline V gene data show CDR1 as SGHTA and CDR2 as FQGNSA. V dropped 5 bases and J dropped 2; count of bases not matched to a gene: 5. This CDR3 comprises 14 residues. For the CDR3, the DNA is TGTGCCAGCAGCCCCAAGACAGGGAACTATGGCTACACCTTC. Encoded protein: CASSPKTGNYGYTF.

This clonotype was recorded many times. V gene TRBV20-1 combines with J gene TRBJ1-5; D is possibly TRBD1 (5 bases). The ends were cut back, 5 bases at V and 3 bases at J, with 11 bases in the middle. Germline V CDR1 and CDR2: DFQATT, SNEGSKA (reference sequence). This CDR3 has 13 amino acids. The CDR3 DNA is TGCAGTGCTCGGGACGGCGACAATCAGCCCCAGCATTTT. Its translation: CSARDGDNQPQHF.

This rearrangement joins TRBV7-9 to TRBJ2-3; D ambiguous. The V gene's germline CDR1 is SEHNR and CDR2 FQNEAQ (reference sequence). V shed 2 bases and J shed 4 bases, with 10 bases lying between them. The CDR3 sequence is 14 residues long. CDR3 amino acids: CASSLRLGSDTQYF. DNA of the CDR3: TGTGCCAGCAGCTTAAGACTTGGGTCAGATACGCAGTATTTT.

This chain links TRBV24-1 with TRBJ2-3; D is unclear. From germline, CDR1 is KGHDR and CDR2 SFDVKD. The CDR3 contains 17 residues. Trimming pared 4 bases from V and 4 bases from J, leaving 20 bases between. CDR3 protein: CATSDKDVRIAPDTQYF. DNA of the CDR3: TGTGCCACCAGTGACAAGGACGTCCGTATTGCCCCAGATACGCAGTATTTT.

This clonotype has ten or more counts. CDR3 DNA: TGTGCCAGCAGCTTAGACAGGGATCGAAAACTGTTTTTT. As protein: CASSLDRDRKLFF. The J gene is TRBJ1-4, the V gene TRBV13; maybe TRBD1 (6 bases). The CDR3 has 13 residues. CDR1 and CDR2 from the germline V gene are PRHDT and FYEKMQ (reference sequence). V was cut by 1 base and J by 10 bases, with 10 bases left in between.

This clonotype has a handful of counts. V gene TRBV12-3 or TRBV12-4 combines with J gene TRBJ2-2; D call uncertain. The CDR3 consists of 16 residues. The ends were cut back, 6 bases at V and 7 bases at J, with 21 bases in the middle. The CDR3, as DNA: TGTGCCAGCAGGTCCCTGCCTAAAAAAGGCGGCGGGGAGCTGTTTTTT. Its translation is CASRSLPKKGGGELFF.

This clonotype was counted a few times. CDR3 sequence (DNA): TGTGCCAGCAGTGGACTGGACAGGGGGCCATCTTCACCCCTCCACTTT. Its translation: CASSGLDRGPSSPLHF. V usage is TRBV6-5 and J usage is TRBJ1-6; 11 bases align to TRBD1. The CDR3 has 16 amino acids. Germline lookup yields CDR1 MNHEY and CDR2 SVGAGI. With V trimmed by 5 bases and J by 9 bases, 9 bases remained unmatched.

This clonotype was counted a few times. An end of the junction does not agree with germline; a read error may underlie this. The V call is TRBV10-3, the J call TRBJ2-3, with 8 bases identical to TRBD2. The length of the CDR3 is 16 residues. CDR1 ENHRY and CDR2 SYGVKD come from the germline V gene. CDR3 nucleotide sequence: TGTGCCAGCAGTCCCTGGAGCGGGGGCGGCACAGATACGCAGTATTTT. This translates into CASSPWSGGGTDTQYF.

In this sample, this clonotype turned up many times. The genes are TRBV2 and TRBJ1-5; D uncertain. This CDR3 contains 13 residues. Trimming cost V 11 bases and J 2 bases, with 13 bases left between them. The germline V gene has CDR1 SNHLY and CDR2 FYNNEI. The CDR3 region has the DNA TGTGCCCTGGGAAGGGAAGGCAATCAGCCCCAGCATTTT. This codes for CALGREGNQPQHF.

The table lists this clonotype with a few counts. CDR3 sequence: CASSLALSRGEQYF. The CDR3 DNA reads TGTGCCAGCAGTTTAGCACTTAGCCGTGGCGAGCAGTACTTC. The rearrangement joins TRBV12-3 or TRBV12-4 to TRBJ2-7, with D unclear. The CDR3 runs to 14 residues. V was trimmed by 0 bases and J by 6 bases, leaving 12 bases between them.

With regard to this clonotype: A much larger clone sits a single nucleotide away, making a read error possible. V and J are TRBV2 and TRBJ1-1; D unclear. V lost 6 bases to trimming and J lost 11 bases, with 19 bases between them. The CDR3 is made up of 13 amino acids. The germline V gene has CDR1 SNHLY and CDR2 FYNNEI. DNA of the CDR3: TGTGCCAGCAGCGAGGATCCCAGCCAAGGGGCTTTCTTT. It is translated as CASSEDPSQGAFF.

In regard to this clonotype: One base away lies a much larger clone, so this may be a sequencing read error. The rearrangement uses TRBV7-9 and TRBJ1-6; TRBD1 might be the D (6 bases). There are 12 residues in the CDR3. The V gene's germline CDR1 is SEHNR and CDR2 FQNEAQ (reference sequence). The CDR3 DNA is TGTGCCATCAGCACAGGGAGCTCACCCCTCCACTTT. Translating it yields CAISTGSSPLHF.

The chain is built from TRBV19 and TRBJ2-3; D might be TRBD1 (5 bases). In germline, CDR1 is LNHDA, CDR2 SQIVND (reference sequence). Trimming pared 7 bases from V and 6 bases from J, leaving 11 bases between. The CDR3 sequence is 12 residues long. As DNA, the CDR3 is TGTGCCAGTATGGGGCGAGGCGATACGCAGTATTTT. It yields the protein CASMGRGDTQYF.

This clonotype has ten or more counts. The gene calls are TRBV7-8 and TRBJ2-7; D may correspond to TRBD1 or TRBD2 (7 bases each). The CDR3 contains 16 residues. Between the trimmed V and J ends, which lost 4 bases and 4 bases, there was a span of 20 bases. CDR1 is SGHVS, CDR2 FQNEAQ, per germline. The CDR3 loop reads CASSSIRGGTRYEQYF. Here the CDR3 DNA reads TGTGCCAGCAGCTCTATCAGGGGGGGGACCCGATACGAGCAGTACTTC.

V gene TRBV4-3 combines with J gene TRBJ2-5; D might be TRBD1 (5 bases). Trimming shortened V by 5 bases and J by 1 base, and 11 bases separated the two germline ends. The germline V gene encodes CDR1 LGHNA and CDR2 YSLEER. The CDR3 sequence is 14 residues long. CDR3 loop: CASSSGRGQETQYF. The CDR3 coding sequence is TGCGCCAGCAGCTCTGGAAGGGGCCAAGAGACCCAGTACTTC.

The gene calls are TRBV25-1 and TRBJ1-1; 8 bases align to TRBD1. The junction had 5 bases not matched to a gene; V was cut back by 5 bases and J by 3 bases. The CDR3 runs to 14 residues. Germline CDR1 is MGHDK and CDR2 is SYGVNS. The CDR3 region is CASSFRQGYTEAFF. CDR3 bases: TGTGCCAGCAGTTTCCGACAGGGGTACACTGAAGCTTTCTTT.

This clonotype has at least ten counts. The CDR3 bases are TGTGCCAGTAGTTCATCCGGGACAGGGATGGCCGAGCAGTACTTC. Its protein is CASSSSGTGMAEQYF. This chain uses TRBV19 with TRBJ2-7, with TRBD1 identical over 9 bases. Germline CDR1 reads LNHDA; CDR2 reads SQIVND (reference sequence). This CDR3 has 15 residues. Trimming at V came to 5 bases and at J to 6 bases, leaving 11 bases not matched to a gene.

A remark on this clonotype: One junction end does not reproduce the germline sequence, and a read error may be involved. The V call is TRBV5-8, the J call TRBJ1-1; no clear D gene. This CDR3 spans 14 amino acids. Germline V gene sequence: CDR1 SGHTS, CDR2 YDEGEE. DNA of the CDR3: TGTGCCAGCAGCTTGGGAGAACCGAACTCTGAAGCTTTCTTT. This translates into CASSLGEPNSEAFF.

The rearrangement links TRBV25-1 to TRBJ1-6; D is undetermined. The CDR3 length is 15 residues. Trimming took 5 bases from V and 5 from J, leaving 13 bases between them. The germline V gene has CDR1 MGHDK and CDR2 SYGVNS. In nucleotides, the CDR3 is TGTGCCAGCAGTCTCGCTATGGGTCATAATTCACCCCTCCACTTT. It yields the protein CASSLAMGHNSPLHF.

Ten or more counts support this clonotype. The chain recombines TRBV7-2 with TRBJ2-5; maybe TRBD2 (5 bases). V dropped 1 base and J dropped 3 bases, with 15 bases sitting between them. The CDR3 is 16 amino acids. Germline CDR1 reads SGHTA; CDR2 reads FQGNSA. The DNA for the CDR3 is TGTGCCAGCAGCTTAGGGCTTGTTCGGGGTAAAGAGACCCAGTACTTC. As protein: CASSLGLVRGKETQYF.

This clonotype came up a few times. The chain recombines TRBV29-1 with TRBJ2-1; TRBD2 agrees at 9 bases. The CDR3 is 14 amino acids. Germline V gives CDR1 SQVTM, CDR2 ANQGSEA. V gave up 6 bases and J gave up 3 bases; unmatched junction bases: 6. This chain's CDR3 is CSVTLAGNYNEQFF. The CDR3 nucleotides read TGCAGCGTCACCCTAGCGGGGAACTACAATGAGCAGTTCTTC.

This rearrangement joins TRBV2 to TRBJ1-4, with D maybe TRBD1 (5 bases). Germline CDR1 reads SNHLY; CDR2 reads FYNNEI. The CDR3 covers 13 residues. Trimming took off 6 bases at V and 14 bases at J, with 19 bases between the two ends. This CDR3 reads CASSTSGTAVLFF. The CDR3 bases are TGTGCCAGCAGCACTAGCGGGACGGCCGTCCTGTTTTTT.

The chain combines TRBV10-3 with TRBJ1-6, with TRBD1 matching over 10 bases. In germline, CDR1 is ENHRY, CDR2 SYGVKD. The CDR3 spans 15 residues. V gave up 1 base and J gave up 10 bases; unmatched junction bases: 4. The CDR3 coding sequence is TGTGCCATCAGTGAGTACGAGACAGGGGGCTCACCCCTCCACTTT. Amino acids: CAISEYETGGSPLHF.

This clonotype was observed a few times. The germline gene is not matched at one end of the junction; a read error may be the cause. This chain connects TRBV10-3 to TRBJ1-5, with a tentative D call TRBD1 (5 bases). This CDR3 contains 15 residues. Germline V gene sequence: CDR1 ENHRY, CDR2 SYGVKD. Here the CDR3 DNA reads TGTGCCAGCAGTTACTCATGGGGGATCGATCAGCCCCAGCATTTT. This encodes CASSYSWGIDQPQHF.

This clonotype was seen many times. The gene calls are TRBV7-8 and TRBJ2-2, with 7 bases lining up with TRBD2. The J segment lost 5 bases and the V segment lost 4 bases, leaving 10 bases of the junction unmatched. Germline V gene sequence: CDR1 SGHVS, CDR2 FQNEAQ. The CDR3 length is 16 residues. The CDR3 DNA follows: TGTGCCAGCAGCTCCATGGGGAGGGCGGGGACCGGGGAGCTGTTTTTT. As protein: CASSSMGRAGTGELFF.

CDR3 amino acids: CAWTTRGDGELFF. In nucleotides, the CDR3 is TGTGCCTGGACCACGAGGGGGGACGGGGAGCTGTTTTTT. J is TRBJ2-2 and V is TRBV30, with D perhaps being TRBD1 or TRBD2 (6 bases each). Germline assignment: CDR1 GTSNPN and CDR2 SVGIG (reference sequence). V lost 4 bases and J 7 bases, leaving 13 bases between the germline ends. The CDR3 has 13 amino acids.

This clonotype came up a few times. The chain is built from TRBV6-5 and TRBJ1-5; tentatively, D is TRBD1 (5 bases). V was clipped by 7 bases and J by 4 bases, with 14 bases between them. The germline V gene encodes CDR1 MNHEY and CDR2 SVGAGI. CDR3 size: 14 residues. The CDR3 DNA is TGTGCCAGCACCACGAGGGCAGGGAATCAGCCCCAGCATTTT. Its protein is CASTTRAGNQPQHF.

This clonotype was counted at least ten times. This rearrangement joins TRBV15 to TRBJ2-7; 11 bases map to TRBD1. The V and J ends lost 0 bases and 11 bases, in that order; junction bases with no gene match: 9. CDR3 length: 15 amino acids. Germline V gives CDR1 LNHNV, CDR2 YYDKDF (reference sequence). CDR3 amino acids: CATSRDRDRGMRKYF. The CDR3 coding sequence is TGTGCCACCAGCAGAGATAGGGACAGGGGGATGCGTAAGTACTTC.

The chain employs TRBV25-1 and TRBJ1-6; 7 bases map to TRBD1. The CDR3 has 13 amino acids. The V gene end was trimmed by 8 bases and the J gene end by 10 bases; junction bases not matched to a gene: 8. The V gene's germline CDR1 is MGHDK and CDR2 SYGVNS. CDR3 sequence (DNA): TGTGCCAGCCGGAGACAGGGTCAGTCACCCCTCCACTTT. It is translated as CASRRQGQSPLHF. Full variable domain (rest looked up from reference TRBV25-1 and TRBJ1-6): EADIYQTPRYLVIGTGKKITLECSQTMGHDKMYWYQQDPGMELHLIHYSYGVNSTEKGDLSSESTVSRIRTEHFPLTLESARPSHTSQYLCASRRQGQSPLHFGNGTRLTVT.